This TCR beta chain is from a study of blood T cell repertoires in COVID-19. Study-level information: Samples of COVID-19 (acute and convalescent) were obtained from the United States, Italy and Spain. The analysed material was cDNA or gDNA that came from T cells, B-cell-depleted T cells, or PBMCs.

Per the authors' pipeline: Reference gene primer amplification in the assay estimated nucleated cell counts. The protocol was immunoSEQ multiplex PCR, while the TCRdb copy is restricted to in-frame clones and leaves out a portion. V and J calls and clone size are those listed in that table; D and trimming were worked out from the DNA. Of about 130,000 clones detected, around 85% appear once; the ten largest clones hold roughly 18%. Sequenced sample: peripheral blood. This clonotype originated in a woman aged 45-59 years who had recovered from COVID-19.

Here the CDR3 reads CASSLKGGPYEQYF. CDR3 coding DNA: TGTGCCAGCAGTTTAAAGGGGGGGCCATACGAGCAGTACTTC. The J gene is TRBJ2-7, the V gene TRBV27; tentatively, D is TRBD2 (7 bases). Trimming removed 2 bases from V and 4 bases from J, with 12 bases in between. The V gene's germline CDR1 is MNHEY and CDR2 SMNVEV (reference sequence). The CDR3 is made up of 14 amino acids.